This TCR beta chain was obtained from a study of beta chain features in type 1 diabetes. Study findings and constraints: Researchers report that Type 1 diabetes patients had moderately but significantly shorter TCRB CDR3s across all four CD4+ subsets.

TCRB transcripts that were expressed got sequenced, as all of the isolated RNA had been reverse transcribed. Here immunoSEQ multiplex PCR was the method, and the copy in TCRdb shows in-frame clones only, minus some. The profile shows about 360,000 clones, around an eighth of them singletons. This clone was detected only a few times. What it binds is unknown. The ends were cut back, 6 bases at V and 8 bases at J, with 11 bases in the middle. This CDR3 is 13 amino acids long. The germline V gene encodes CDR1 SGHTA and CDR2 FQGNSA. The rearrangement links TRBV7-2 to TRBJ1-6; possibly TRBD1 for D (5 bases). The source is a man younger than 35 in good health. The sequenced sample was naive CD4+ T cells from blood. CDR3 amino acids: CASSSWGDSPLHF. The CDR3, as DNA: TGTGCCAGCAGTAGCTGGGGGGATTCACCCCTCCACTTT.